These T cell receptor beta chains were read from a single sample in a study of CD4 T cells in relation to SARS-CoV-2 and coronaviruses. Clones were sequenced by immunoSEQ multiplex PCR, and TCRdb holds only the in-frame ones, with some missing. The repertoire holds tens of thousands of clones, 88% seen once, with about a tenth in the top ten. The specimen sequenced was memory CD4+ T cells from PBMCs. Source of these receptors: an adult with COVID-19. Both conserved end residues are part of each CDR3. A D gene is named only where the DNA matches it firmly. The size field is filled for only some rows; it gives once, few, many or a size class.

cdr3_aa,cdr3_nt,j_call,d_call,v_call,clone_size
CASSSRLYGYTF,TGTGCCAGCAGTTCCCGCTTATATGGCTACACCTTC,TRBJ1-2,-,TRBV28,once
CSVDSGANVLTF,TGCAGCGTTGATTCTGGGGCCAACGTCCTGACTTTC,TRBJ2-6,-,TRBV29-1,-
CASSYRGQGTEAFF,TGTGCCAGCAGTTACAGGGGGCAGGGCACTGAAGCTTTCTTT,TRBJ1-1,TRBD1,TRBV6-5,-
CASSRTEYYEQYF,TGTGCCAGCAGCCGGACCGAGTACTACGAGCAGTACTTC,TRBJ2-7,-,TRBV11-1,few
CASSLLGQANYGYTF,TGTGCCAGCAGCTTGCTCGGTCAGGCGAACTATGGCTACACCTTC,TRBJ1-2,-,TRBV5-4,-
CASSLPGNYEQYF,TGCGCCAGCAGTCTACCCGGGAACTACGAGCAGTACTTC,TRBJ2-7,-,TRBV23-1,-
CASSRPDRGQHFSTF,TGTGCCAGTAGCCGACCCGACAGGGGCCAGCACTTTTCCACCTTC,TRBJ1-2,TRBD1,TRBV19,-
CASSKSGGTPSGANVLTF,TGTGCCAGCAGTAAGAGTGGGGGGACACCCTCTGGGGCCAACGTCCTGACTTTC,TRBJ2-6,-,TRBV2,few
CASSLSDRAQPQHF,TGTGCCAGCAGTTTATCCGACAGGGCTCAGCCCCAGCATTTT,TRBJ1-5,TRBD1,TRBV28,-
CASSQVESISSYEQYF,TGCGCCAGCAGCCAAGTAGAGTCGATCTCCTCCTACGAGCAGTACTTC,TRBJ2-7,-,TRBV4-1,-
CASRSRVTAGELFF,TGTGCCAGCAGGAGCAGGGTTACGGCCGGGGAGCTGTTTTTT,TRBJ2-2,-,TRBV28,-
CASSLRSGTSGYNEQFF,TGTGCCAGCAGCCTACGATCCGGGACTAGCGGTTACAATGAGCAGTTCTTC,TRBJ2-1,TRBD2,TRBV7-8,-
CASSWVGTSGEYYEQYF,TGTGCCAGCAGCTGGGTCGGGACTAGCGGGGAGTACTACGAGCAGTACTTC,TRBJ2-7,TRBD2,TRBV11-3,-
CATTRTGPTDTQYF,TGTGCCACCACCCGGACAGGGCCGACAGATACGCAGTATTTT,TRBJ2-3,TRBD1,TRBV10-3,few
CASSEALQGYNSPLHF,TGTGCCAGCAGTGAAGCGCTCCAGGGGTATAATTCACCCCTCCACTTT,TRBJ1-6,-,TRBV2,-
CASSLGFAGGHNEQFF,TGTGCCAGCAGCTTAGGGTTTGCGGGGGGGCACAATGAGCAGTTCTTC,TRBJ2-1,TRBD2,TRBV7-2,-
CSVTESVEQYF,TGCAGCGTTACAGAATCGGTCGAGCAGTACTTC,TRBJ2-7,-,TRBV29-1,once
CASSLLGLSGNTIYF,TGTGCCAGCAGCTTATTAGGCCTCTCTGGAAACACCATATATTTT,TRBJ1-3,-,TRBV7-9,-
CASSLKGLANEKLFF,TGTGCCAGCAGCTTGAAGGGGCTAGCTAATGAAAAACTGTTTTTT,TRBJ1-4,-,TRBV5-4,-
CASSPGGRSYGYTF,TGTGCCAGCAGCCCAGGGGGCAGGAGCTATGGCTACACCTTC,TRBJ1-2,TRBD1,TRBV3-1/TRBV3-2,few
CASSEGQAAGQPQHF,TGCGCCAGCAGTGAGGGACAGGCCGCGGGTCAGCCCCAGCATTTT,TRBJ1-5,TRBD1,TRBV10-2,-
CASSLVGAFSDTQYF,TGTGCCAGCAGCTTGGTAGGGGCATTCTCGGATACGCAGTATTTT,TRBJ2-3,-,TRBV5-4,-
CASSQALAGGTDTQYF,TGCGCCAGCAGCCAAGCACTAGCGGGGGGCACAGATACGCAGTATTTT,TRBJ2-3,TRBD2,TRBV4-1,-
CASTGGTGGFTNTEAFF,TGTGCCAGCACGGGGGGGACAGGGGGCTTTACGAACACTGAAGCTTTCTTT,TRBJ1-1,TRBD1,TRBV27,-
CASSLTGLNGYTF,TGTGCCAGCAGCTTGACAGGGTTGAATGGCTACACCTTC,TRBJ1-2,-,TRBV5-4,-
CATSRDVGRGQAPLHF,TGTGCCACCAGCAGAGATGTGGGCAGGGGGCAAGCACCCCTCCACTTT,TRBJ1-6,TRBD1,TRBV15,-
CASKNGGGGSGYTF,TGTGCCAGCAAAAACGGGGGGGGCGGGTCCGGCTACACCTTC,TRBJ1-2,-,TRBV7-2,-
CASSSLRATAGYTF,TGTGCCAGCAGTTCCCTCAGGGCGACTGCCGGCTACACCTTC,TRBJ1-2,-,TRBV6-5,-
CAWSVTSNYNSPLHF,TGTGCCTGGAGTGTTACGAGCAACTATAATTCACCCCTCCACTTT,TRBJ1-6,-,TRBV30,-
CAISEAGAQESQYF,TGTGCCATCAGTGAAGCGGGGGCCCAAGAGAGTCAGTACTTC,TRBJ2-5,TRBD2,TRBV10-3,-
CASSPRRRETQYF,TGTGCCAGCAGTCCCCGAAGGAGAGAGACCCAGTACTTC,TRBJ2-5,-,TRBV3-1/TRBV3-2,-
CASSELGARIQYF,TGTGCCAGCAGTGAACTGGGGGCGCGGATTCAGTACTTC,TRBJ2-4,-,TRBV2,-
CASSSLLGRGTQYF,TGTGCCAGCAGCTCCCTGTTAGGACGGGGGACCCAGTACTTC,TRBJ2-5,-,TRBV3-1/TRBV3-2,-
CATTPGISYEQYF,TGTGCCACCACACCGGGCATATCCTACGAGCAGTACTTC,TRBJ2-7,-,TRBV6-5,-
CASSETKLAQYF,TGTGCCAGCAGCGAGACCAAGTTGGCCCAGTACTTC,TRBJ2-5,-,TRBV6-5,-
CASSLGAGREQYF,TGTGCCAGCAGCTTAGGGGCAGGAAGAGAGCAGTACTTC,TRBJ2-7,-,TRBV7-2,-
CASSIVREKLFF,TGTGCCAGTAGTATAGTTAGGGAAAAACTGTTTTTT,TRBJ1-4,-,TRBV19,-
CASSLRQGLETQYF,TGTGCCAGCAGCTTGCGGCAGGGGCTAGAGACCCAGTACTTC,TRBJ2-5,-,TRBV5-5,-
CASSTREGRSTDTQYF,TGTGCCAGCTCGACGAGGGAGGGCCGTAGCACAGATACGCAGTATTTT,TRBJ2-3,TRBD2,TRBV18,-
CASSPLGQGASGYTF,TGTGCCAGCAGCCCCTTGGGACAGGGGGCAAGTGGCTACACCTTC,TRBJ1-2,TRBD1,TRBV3-1/TRBV3-2,-
CASSKAELAGTTKETQYF,TGTGCCAGCAGCAAAGCGGAACTAGCGGGGACTACCAAAGAGACCCAGTACTTC,TRBJ2-5,-,TRBV21-1,-
CASSNKGGETQYF,TGTGCCAGCAGTAATAAGGGGGGGGAGACCCAGTACTTC,TRBJ2-5,-,TRBV6-5,-
CASSPSGNTQYF,TGTGCCAGCTCACCATCCGGAAATACGCAGTATTTT,TRBJ2-3,-,TRBV18,once
CASSQGGGEEKLFF,TGTGCCAGCAGCCAAGGTGGGGGGGAGGAAAAACTGTTTTTT,TRBJ1-4,-,TRBV4-2,-
CASSLGALGSYEQYF,TGTGCCAGCAGCTTGGGGGCACTGGGCTCCTACGAGCAGTACTTC,TRBJ2-7,-,TRBV5-6,-
CASNPDQLYGYTF,TGTGCCAGCAACCCGGACCAACTCTATGGCTACACCTTC,TRBJ1-2,-,TRBV28,-
CASSSGGWDRGSQPQHF,TGTGCCAGCAGCTCCGGAGGTTGGGACAGGGGGAGTCAGCCCCAGCATTTT,TRBJ1-5,TRBD1,TRBV7-2,-
CASSLASPTEAFF,TGTGCCAGCAGCTTGGCCAGTCCCACTGAAGCTTTCTTT,TRBJ1-1,-,TRBV5-6,-
CASSRPGQGNEQFF,TGTGCCAGCAGTAGACCGGGACAGGGGAATGAGCAGTTCTTC,TRBJ2-1,TRBD1,TRBV6-5,-
CASGKPISTDTQYF,TGTGCCAGCGGAAAGCCTATAAGCACAGATACGCAGTATTTT,TRBJ2-3,-,TRBV9,-
CASSQKVRGTEAFF,TGTGCCAGCAGCCAAAAGGTTCGGGGCACTGAAGCTTTCTTT,TRBJ1-1,-,TRBV3-1/TRBV3-2,few
CASSAVAPNEKLFF,TGTGCCAGCAGTGCGGTGGCACCCAATGAAAAACTGTTTTTT,TRBJ1-4,-,TRBV2,-
CASSAGARTDTQYF,TGTGCCAGCAGCGCGGGGGCCCGCACAGATACGCAGTATTTT,TRBJ2-3,-,TRBV13,-
CAWGSGGITGELFF,TGTGCCTGGGGAAGCGGGGGTATCACCGGGGAGCTGTTTTTT,TRBJ2-2,TRBD2,TRBV30,-
CASSPLTGSRSEQFF,TGTGCCAGCAGCCCTCTGACGGGTTCCCGCAGTGAGCAGTTCTTC,TRBJ2-1,-,TRBV7-9,-
CASHRGGFTGELFF,TGTGCCAGCCATAGGGGGGGGTTCACCGGGGAGCTGTTTTTT,TRBJ2-2,-,TRBV7-2,once
CASSPRLAGTDTQYF,TGTGCCAGCAGCCCCAGACTAGCGGGGACAGATACGCAGTATTTT,TRBJ2-3,TRBD2,TRBV7-9,-
CSVGRAGYRHGYTF,TGCAGCGTTGGCAGGGCGGGTTATCGGCATGGCTACACCTTC,TRBJ1-2,-,TRBV29-1,-